These 22 T cell receptor beta chains were sequenced from one sample in a study of cytomegalovirus exposure and HLA in healthy donors. The table came from immunoSEQ multiplex PCR; TCRdb's copy has only in-frame clones and leaves some out. This sample has about 330,000 clones, with roughly 89% found just once. Sample: PBMCs. These receptor sequences come from a woman under 30 in good health and CMV-seronegative.

The chain employs TRBV30 and TRBJ2-7; possible D gene TRBD1, 5 bases. Per the germline V gene, CDR1 is GTSNPN and CDR2 is SVGIG (reference sequence). The CDR3 extends over 18 amino acids. V dropped 3 bases and J dropped 5 bases, with 29 bases sitting between them. The CDR3 DNA reads as TGTGCCTGGAGCCGCGGTAGGGGTCGAAATGGGGCGATGGACGAGCAGTACTTC. This gives the protein CAWSRGRGRNGAMDEQYF. Full variable domain (missing parts from reference TRBV30 and TRBJ2-7): SQTIHQWPATLVQPVGSPLSLECTVEGTSNPNLYWYRQAAGRGLQLLFYSVGIGQISSEVPQNLSASRPQDRQFILSSKKLLLSDSGFYLCAWSRGRGRNGAMDEQYFGPGTRLTVT.

The CDR3 is CASSSGTEANYGYTF. The CDR3 coding sequence is TGCGCCAGCAGCTCCGGGACAGAAGCTAACTATGGCTACACCTTC. The J gene is TRBJ1-2, the V gene TRBV5-1, with 7 bases lining up with TRBD1. V trimming: 3 bases; J trimming: 0 bases; junction bases outside the gene matches: 5. The CDR3 runs to 15 residues. Germline V CDR1 and CDR2: SGHRS, YFSETQ.

The V call is TRBV6-5, the J call TRBJ1-2, with 7 bases fitting TRBD1. Germline CDR1 and CDR2: MNHEY and SVGAGI. The V segment lost 2 bases and the J segment 1 base; nucleotides outside the gene matches: 1. There are 14 residues in the CDR3. For the CDR3, the DNA is TGTGCCAGCAGTTACAACAGGGGTAACTATGGCTACACCTTC. Encoded protein: CASSYNRGNYGYTF.

The J gene is TRBJ1-1, the V gene TRBV7-2; the match to TRBD1 covers 7 bases. This CDR3 comprises 14 residues. From germline, CDR1 is SGHTA and CDR2 FQGNSA. J lost 3 bases, V lost 5 bases, and 6 bases had no gene match. The CDR3 region has the DNA TGTGCCAGCAGCCTCCGACAGGGCTACACTGAAGCTTTCTTT. Translated: CASSLRQGYTEAFF.

The gene calls are TRBV4-1 and TRBJ2-2; no clear D. The germline V gene has CDR1 MGHRA and CDR2 YSYEKL. V lost 4 bases, J lost 2 bases, and 8 bases lay in between. The CDR3 runs to 14 residues. The CDR3 loop reads CASSPLVNTGELFF. The CDR3 coding sequence is TGCGCCAGCAGCCCCCTAGTCAACACCGGGGAGCTGTTTTTT.

The V gene is TRBV7-9, the J gene TRBJ2-3; D is ambiguous. This CDR3 has 16 amino acids. Trimming pared 0 bases from V and 0 bases from J, leaving 10 bases between. Germline CDR1 SEHNR, CDR2 FQNEAQ (reference sequence). This CDR3 reads CASSLAHVASTDTQYF. As DNA, the CDR3 is TGTGCCAGCAGCTTAGCGCACGTGGCTAGCACAGATACGCAGTATTTT.

The chain has TRBV7-6 and TRBJ2-1; 9 bases align to TRBD2. The V gene end was trimmed by 2 bases and the J gene end by 3 bases; junction bases not matched to a gene: 5. Germline CDR1 is SGHVS and CDR2 is FNYEAQ. CDR3 size: 16 residues. This CDR3 is CASSLTSGSLYNEQFF. The DNA for the CDR3 is TGTGCCAGCAGCTTAACTAGCGGGTCTCTCTACAATGAGCAGTTCTTC.

This clone was counted once. This sample includes further DNA sequences coding for the same CDR3. The rearrangement joins TRBV18 to TRBJ2-3; D not certain. V shed 3 bases and J shed 3 bases, with 10 bases lying between them. Germline V gives CDR1 KGHSH, CDR2 LQKENI. The CDR3 sequence is 14 residues long. Here the CDR3 reads CASSPSRSTDTQYF. CDR3 DNA sequence: TGTGCCAGCTCACCTTCCCGGTCGACAGATACGCAGTATTTT.

J is TRBJ2-2 and V is TRBV9, with a tentative D call TRBD1 (5 bases). Germline V gene lookup returns CDR1 SGDLS and CDR2 YYNGEE. Trimming left V 3 bases short and J 0 bases short, with 9 bases between. The CDR3 spans 15 residues. Here the CDR3 DNA reads TGTGCCAGCAGCGACAGGTATTCGAACACCGGGGAGCTGTTTTTT. Translating gives CASSDRYSNTGELFF.

The rearrangement joins TRBV11-2 to TRBJ2-5, with 8 bases aligning to TRBD2. Trimming at V came to 2 bases and at J to 3 bases, leaving 5 bases not matched to a gene. CDR3 length: 15 residues. CDR1 SGHAT and CDR2 FQNNGV come from the germline V gene. The CDR3 sequence: CASSLLGLGEETQYF. CDR3 coding DNA: TGTGCCAGCAGCTTATTGGGACTAGGAGAAGAGACCCAGTACTTC.

This rearrangement joins TRBV19 to TRBJ1-5, with 7 bases identical to TRBD1. This CDR3 contains 14 residues. Germline-derived CDR1 and CDR2 are LNHDA and SQIVND (reference sequence). J was trimmed by 4 bases and V by 5 bases; bases with no gene match: 5. The CDR3 is CASSARDSNQPQHF. The CDR3 nucleotides are TGTGCCAGTAGTGCGCGGGACAGTAATCAGCCCCAGCATTTT.

This chain links TRBV30 with TRBJ2-2; the D gene is possibly TRBD2 (6 bases). Between the trimmed V and J ends, which lost 6 bases and 4 bases, there was a span of 18 bases. Germline-derived CDR1 and CDR2 are GTSNPN and SVGIG (reference sequence). The CDR3 covers 15 residues. The CDR3 is CACEGTSGGTGELFF. The CDR3 DNA reads TGTGCCTGCGAAGGTACTTCCGGGGGCACCGGGGAGCTGTTTTTT.

The genes are TRBV5-1 and TRBJ1-4; possible D gene TRBD1, 6 bases. Per the germline V gene, CDR1 is SGHRS and CDR2 is YFSETQ. This CDR3 contains 17 residues. Trimming left V 1 base short and J 3 bases short, with 16 bases between. Here the CDR3 reads CASSLRGSTGPNEKLFF. The CDR3 nucleotides are TGCGCCAGCAGCTTGAGGGGTTCGACAGGCCCTAATGAAAAACTGTTTTTT.

The rearrangement joins TRBV6-6 to TRBJ2-2; 10 bases fit TRBD2. The CDR3 spans 16 residues. Trimming removed 5 bases from V and 1 base from J; junction bases left unmatched: 4. Per the germline V gene, CDR1 is MNHNY and CDR2 is SVGAGI (reference sequence). The DNA for the CDR3 is TGTGCCAGCAGTCGGACTAGCGGCAAGAACACCGGGGAGCTGTTTTTT. Translating it yields CASSRTSGKNTGELFF.

In DNA form, the CDR3 reads TGTGCCAGCGGGAGCGGAGAGACCCAGTACTTC. Translating it yields CASGSGETQYF. V usage is TRBV6-5 and J usage is TRBJ2-5; TRBD2 is a possible D gene (5 bases). Germline-derived CDR1 and CDR2 are MNHEY and SVGAGI. Deletions cut 8 bases from V and 4 bases from J, with 8 bases between. This CDR3 contains 11 residues.

This chain links TRBV28 with TRBJ1-2; D call uncertain. There are 16 residues in the CDR3. Between the trimmed V and J ends, which lost 7 bases and 1 base, there was a span of 19 bases. CDR1 is MDHEN and CDR2 is SYDVKM in the germline V gene. The CDR3 here is CASTPLPITSNYGYTF. The CDR3 DNA reads TGTGCCAGCACCCCCCTCCCCATTACAAGTAACTATGGCTACACCTTC.

Of note for this clone: At the DNA level, this CDR3 is encoded by other sequences in the same sample as well. The chain uses TRBV13 and TRBJ2-7; unclear D gene. The CDR3 spans 14 residues. V was shortened by 0 bases and J by 0 bases, with 6 bases between the two germline ends. Germline V gene sequence: CDR1 PRHDT, CDR2 FYEKMQ (reference sequence). CDR3 amino acids: CASSLGRSSYEQYF. In nucleotides, the CDR3 is TGTGCCAGCAGCTTAGGGCGGAGCTCCTACGAGCAGTACTTC.

V usage is TRBV7-8 and J usage is TRBJ2-7, with TRBD1 matching over 7 bases. Germline V gene lookup returns CDR1 SGHVS and CDR2 FQNEAQ. The CDR3 runs 17 residues. V trimming: 2 bases; J trimming: 3 bases; junction bases outside the gene matches: 13. The CDR3 coding sequence is TGTGCCAGCAGCTTAATCCCCCCCCCGGGACAGCGCTACGAGCAGTACTTC. It codes for CASSLIPPPGQRYEQYF.

The chain couples TRBV5-8 to TRBJ1-5, with a weak D call TRBD1 (6 bases). Deletions cut 1 base from V and 4 bases from J, with 9 bases between. Germline V gene sequence: CDR1 SGHTS, CDR2 YDEGEE. The CDR3 length is 14 residues. The CDR3 protein is CASSLWQGNQPQHF. The CDR3 DNA reads as TGTGCCAGCAGCTTGTGGCAGGGGAATCAGCCCCAGCATTTT.

The rearrangement joins TRBV2 to TRBJ2-7; 11 nucleotides line up with TRBD1. V was pared by 0 bases and J by 4 bases, with 5 bases of the junction left unmatched. The CDR3 is made up of 16 amino acids. The germline gives CDR1 SNHLY, CDR2 FYNNEI. The CDR3 DNA sequence: TGTGCCAGCAGTGAAGCGGGGACAGGGGGGTTGTACGAGCAGTACTTC. This encodes CASSEAGTGGLYEQYF.

The CDR3 region is CASSIAGGSFSNQPQHF. The CDR3 nucleotides are TGTGCCAGTAGTATCGCCGGTGGTTCGTTTAGCAATCAGCCCCAGCATTTT. The chain is built from TRBV19 and TRBJ1-5; D gene unclear. Trimming shortened V by 3 bases and J by 0 bases, and 15 bases separated the two germline ends. CDR1 LNHDA and CDR2 SQIVND come from the germline V gene (reference sequence). The CDR3 has 17 residues.

The chain recombines TRBV13 with TRBJ2-7; unclear D gene. With 7 bases removed from V and 2 bases from J, the gap between germline ends came to 12 bases. This CDR3 has 13 residues. CDR1 is PRHDT and CDR2 is FYEKMQ in the germline V gene (reference sequence). The CDR3 sequence is CASITETPYEQYF. The CDR3 bases are TGTGCCAGCATTACGGAGACCCCCTACGAGCAGTACTTC.